The rows below give T cell receptor beta chains drawn from one sample of a study of metastatic and nonmetastatic thyroid tumors. Using MiXCR, TCRdb re-called clones from the PCR reads. This table holds tens of thousands of clones, more than 15% found once. What was sequenced was tumor tissue. The origin of the receptors is a female donor with papillary thyroid cancer or a benign thyroid nodule (not recorded which). Some clones in this sample may be carry-over from other donors' samples. The CDR3 runs from the conserved cysteine through the conserved F or W. D genes are given only for firm matches. For some rows the clone size is stated as once, few or many, or as a class when expanded; others skip it.

v_call,j_call,d_call,clone_size,cdr3_aa,cdr3_nt
TRBV5-4,TRBJ2-1,-,few,CASSLMNEQFF,TGTGCCAGCAGCCTGATGAATGAGCAGTTCTTC
TRBV29-1,TRBJ1-4,-,many,CSVGITGTTNEKLFF,TGCAGCGTGGGGATCACGGGTACAACTAATGAAAAACTGTTTTTT
TRBV15,TRBJ2-7,TRBD1,many,CATALGQLGEQYF,TGTGCCACTGCACTGGGACAGTTGGGAGAGCAGTACTTC
TRBV6-1,TRBJ1-3,-,many,CASKGSTGNTIYF,TGTGCCAGCAAGGGAAGTACTGGAAACACCATATATTTT
TRBV20-1,TRBJ2-3,TRBD2,many,CSARDVALGTSGSRNTQYF,TGCAGTGCTAGAGATGTGGCATTGGGGACTAGCGGGAGTAGGAATACGCAGTATTTT
TRBV28,TRBJ1-1,-,many,CASNGGMLNTEAFF,TGTGCCAGCAATGGGGGGATGTTGAACACTGAAGCTTTCTTT
TRBV27,TRBJ2-7,-,-,CASSRCTYEQYF,TGTGCCAGCAGCCGATGTACTTACGAGCAGTACTTC
TRBV11-2,TRBJ1-5,TRBD1,many,CASSLGTGKSQPQHF,TGTGCCAGCAGCTTAGGGACAGGGAAGAGTCAGCCCCAGCATTTT
TRBV5-8,TRBJ2-1,TRBD1,many,CASRSRQGTYNEQFF,TGTGCCAGCAGGTCCCGACAGGGCACCTACAATGAGCAGTTCTTC
TRBV27,TRBJ2-7,TRBD2,medium-sized,CASSLGGGTGEQYF,TGTGCCAGCAGTTTAGGGGGGGGGACGGGGGAGCAGTACTTC
TRBV28,TRBJ2-4,-,many,CASSQSNIQYF,TGTGCCAGCAGTCAATCGAACATTCAGTACTTC
TRBV14,TRBJ1-4,-,many,CASSQVLVEEKLFF,TGTGCCAGCAGCCAAGTTCTCGTGGAGGAAAAACTGTTTTTT
TRBV6-1,TRBJ1-3,-,-,CASRYISYSGNTIYF,TGTGCCAGCAGATATATATCCTACTCTGGAAACACCATATATTTT
TRBV6-1,TRBJ1-5,TRBD1,many,CASSEAWTGINQPQHF,TGTGCCAGCAGTGAAGCGTGGACAGGGATCAATCAGCCCCAGCATTTT
TRBV7-9,TRBJ2-7,TRBD1,medium-sized,CASSGGTGGPYEQYF,TGTGCCAGCAGCGGGGGGACAGGGGGCCCCTACGAGCAGTACTTC
TRBV12-3/TRBV12-4,TRBJ2-2,-,many,CASRLLANTGELFF,TGTGCCAGCAGATTACTCGCGAACACCGGGGAGCTGTTTTTT
TRBV19,TRBJ2-6,-,many,CASSTRQVLLAGANVLTF,TGTGCCAGTAGTACTCGACAGGTCCTATTGGCTGGGGCCAACGTCCTGACTTTC
TRBV11-3,TRBJ2-2,-,many,CASSLGGAPNTGELFF,TGTGCCAGCAGCCTAGGCGGGGCGCCGAACACCGGGGAGCTGTTTTTT
TRBV29-1,TRBJ2-7,TRBD1,-,CSVGGTGVVKQYF,TGCAGCGTTGGCGGGACAGGGGTCGTCAAGCAGTACTTC
TRBV4-1,TRBJ1-1,-,medium-sized,CASSQDSGNTEAFF,TGCGCCAGCAGCCAAGATTCAGGGAACACTGAAGCTTTCTTT
TRBV5-1,TRBJ1-6,TRBD1,many,CASSNGTGGTSLHF,TGCGCCAGCAGTAACGGGACAGGGGGCACGTCCCTCCACTTT
TRBV6-4,TRBJ1-6,-,many,CASRQGPTGDSPLHF,TGTGCCAGCAGACAGGGCCCTACGGGGGATTCACCCCTCCACTTT
TRBV19,TRBJ2-7,TRBD1,many,CASPGQGNYEQYF,TGTGCCAGTCCAGGACAGGGGAACTACGAGCAGTACTTC
TRBV7-8,TRBJ2-3,-,many,CASSFPDGSTDTQYF,TGTGCCAGCAGCTTCCCTGACGGGAGCACAGATACGCAGTATTTT
TRBV18,TRBJ2-2,-,many,CASSPLPAIDYTGELFF,TGTGCCAGCTCACCACTTCCAGCTATTGATTACACCGGGGAGCTGTTTTTT
TRBV27,TRBJ2-6,-,-,CASKDRLISGANVLTF,TGTGCCAGCAAGGACAGATTAATCTCTGGGGCCAACGTCCTGACTTTC
TRBV2,TRBJ1-1,-,many,CASGPDGLLEAFF,TGTGCCAGCGGACCCGACGGACTCCTAGAAGCTTTCTTT
TRBV19,TRBJ1-4,TRBD1,medium-sized,CASSYRGEDEKLFF,TGTGCCAGTAGCTACAGGGGGGAGGATGAAAAACTGTTTTTT
TRBV5-1,TRBJ1-2,-,-,CASSLSAPRPKTGYTF,TGCGCCAGCAGCTTGTCCGCCCCGCGGCCTAAGACTGGCTACACCTTC
TRBV6-4,TRBJ2-1,-,few,CASSVDSGEQQFF,TGTGCCAGCAGTGTCGACTCGGGGGAGCAGCAGTTCTTC
TRBV5-6,TRBJ2-1,-,many,CASSSGLSAHNEQFF,TGTGCCAGCAGCTCGGGACTGTCGGCTCACAATGAGCAGTTCTTC
TRBV5-4,TRBJ2-5,TRBD1,many,CASSPGTDSQETQYF,TGTGCCAGCAGCCCGGGGACAGATTCACAAGAGACCCAGTACTTC
TRBV20-1,TRBJ2-3,TRBD2,many,CSARTSGRGVGTQYF,TGCAGTGCTAGGACTAGCGGGAGGGGGGTTGGTACGCAGTATTTT
TRBV2,TRBJ1-3,-,many,CASRTPRGGNTIYF,TGTGCCAGCAGGACCCCCCGAGGGGGAAACACCATATATTTT
TRBV28,TRBJ1-6,-,many,CAILGGGRYNSPLHF,TGTGCAATTCTAGGGGGTGGTAGGTATAATTCACCCCTCCACTTT
TRBV2,TRBJ2-5,-,many,CASSDSELETQYF,TGTGCCAGCAGCGACAGCGAGTTGGAGACCCAGTACTTC
TRBV11-1,TRBJ2-1,-,once,CASSLEGRGGLDEQFF,TGTGCCAGCAGCTTAGAGGGCAGGGGGGGACTCGATGAGCAGTTCTTC
TRBV29-1,TRBJ2-1,-,medium-sized,CSVARYEQFF,TGCAGCGTTGCCCGGTATGAGCAGTTCTTC
TRBV4-1,TRBJ1-3,TRBD1,many,CASSQGQGNLGNTIYF,TGCGCCAGCAGTCAAGGACAGGGGAATCTCGGAAACACCATATATTTT